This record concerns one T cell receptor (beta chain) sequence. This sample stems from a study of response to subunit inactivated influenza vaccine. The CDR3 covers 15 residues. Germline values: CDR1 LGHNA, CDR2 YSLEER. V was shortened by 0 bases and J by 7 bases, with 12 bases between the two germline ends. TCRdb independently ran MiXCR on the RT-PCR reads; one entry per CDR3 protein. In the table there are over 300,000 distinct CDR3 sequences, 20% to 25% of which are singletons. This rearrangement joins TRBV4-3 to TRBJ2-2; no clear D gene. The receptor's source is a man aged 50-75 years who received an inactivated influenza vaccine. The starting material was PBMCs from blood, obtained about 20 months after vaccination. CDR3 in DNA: TGCGCCAGCAGCCAAGATAGGCAATTGTACGGGGAGCTGTTTTTT. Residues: CASSQDRQLYGELFF.